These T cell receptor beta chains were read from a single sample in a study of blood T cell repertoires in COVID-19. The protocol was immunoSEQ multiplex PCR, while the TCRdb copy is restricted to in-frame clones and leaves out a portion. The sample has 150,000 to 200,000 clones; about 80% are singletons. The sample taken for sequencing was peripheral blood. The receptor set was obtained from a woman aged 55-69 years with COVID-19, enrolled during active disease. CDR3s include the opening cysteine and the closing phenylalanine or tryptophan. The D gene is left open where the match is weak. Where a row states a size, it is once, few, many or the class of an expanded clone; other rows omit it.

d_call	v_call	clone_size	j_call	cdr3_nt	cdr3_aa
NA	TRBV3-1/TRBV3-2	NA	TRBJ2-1	TGTGCCAGCAGCGCGCGGAGGGCCTACAATGAGCAGTTCTTC	CASSARRAYNEQFF
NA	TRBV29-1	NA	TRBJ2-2	TGCAGCGTTCGCACAGGGACCAGGGGCACCGGGGAGCTGTTTTTT	CSVRTGTRGTGELFF
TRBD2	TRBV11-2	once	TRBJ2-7	TGTGCCAGCAGCTTAGAAGGGACTAGCGGTTACGAGCAGTACTTC	CASSLEGTSGYEQYF
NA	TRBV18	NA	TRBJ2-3	TGTGCCAGCTCACTCAGAACAGATACGCAGTATTTT	CASSLRTDTQYF
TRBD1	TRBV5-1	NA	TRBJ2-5	TGCGCCAGCAGCCCGGGACAGGCGATACAAGAGACCCAGTACTTC	CASSPGQAIQETQYF
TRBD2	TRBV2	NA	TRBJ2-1	TGTGCCAGCAGTGAAGTAGCGGGGACCTTCGGGGAGCAGTTCTTC	CASSEVAGTFGEQFF
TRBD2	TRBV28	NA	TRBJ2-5	TGTGCCAGCAGGTCCTCGGTAGCGGGAGGGGGGACCCAGTACTTC	CASRSSVAGGGTQYF
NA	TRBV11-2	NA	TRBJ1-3	TGTGCCAGCAGCTTAGGTCTTTTTACGGGGAGCTCTGGAAACACCATATATTTT	CASSLGLFTGSSGNTIYF
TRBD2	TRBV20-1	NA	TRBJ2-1	TGCAGTGCTCCCACCGGGAGGGAGCAGTTCTTC	CSAPTGREQFF
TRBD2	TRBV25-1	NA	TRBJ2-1	TGTGCCAGCAGTGAAGGAGGAGGACTAGCGTATTCCTACAATGAGCAGTTCTTC	CASSEGGGLAYSYNEQFF
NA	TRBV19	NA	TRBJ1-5	TGTGCCAGTAATACGCGGGTCAATCAGCCCCAGCATTTT	CASNTRVNQPQHF
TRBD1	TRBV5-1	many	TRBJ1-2	TGCGCCAGCAGCTCTTTCCGCGGACAGGGGGTGTGGGGCTACACCTTC	CASSSFRGQGVWGYTF
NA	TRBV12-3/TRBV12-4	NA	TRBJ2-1	TGTGCCAGCAGCCTAATGGAGGGGAAGCAGTTCTTC	CASSLMEGKQFF
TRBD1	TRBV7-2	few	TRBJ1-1	TGTGCCAGCAGCTCCGTCCCGGGACAGGGGACGGGAACTGAAGCTTTCTTT	CASSSVPGQGTGTEAFF
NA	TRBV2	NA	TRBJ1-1	TGTGCCAGCAAACCGTTATCAGGGCCGAACACTGAAGCTTTCTTT	CASKPLSGPNTEAFF
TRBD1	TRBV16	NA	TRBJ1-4	TGTGCCAGCAGCCTAACTCCCGGGACAGGGGGCAGAAAACTGTTTTTT	CASSLTPGTGGRKLFF
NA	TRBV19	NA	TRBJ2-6	TGTGCCAGTAGTATAAAACTGCGACTTGGGGCCAACGTCCTGACTTTC	CASSIKLRLGANVLTF
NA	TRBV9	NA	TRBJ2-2	TGTGCCAGCAGCGTACTCGCGGCAGCAAACACCGGGGAGCTGTTTTTT	CASSVLAAANTGELFF
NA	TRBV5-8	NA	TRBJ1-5	TGTGCCAGCAGCTCCCGAGGGTATCAGCCCCAGCATTTT	CASSSRGYQPQHF
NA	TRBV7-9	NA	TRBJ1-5	TGTGCCAGCAGCCCCGATACTTCGCCCCAGCATTTT	CASSPDTSPQHF
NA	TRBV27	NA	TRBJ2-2	TGTGCCAGCACCCTCCGGGTCGTACCCCCCGGGGAGCTGTTTTTT	CASTLRVVPPGELFF
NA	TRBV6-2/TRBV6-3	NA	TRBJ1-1	TGTGCCAGCAGTCGTAACACTGAAGCTTTCTTT	CASSRNTEAFF
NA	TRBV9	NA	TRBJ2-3	TGTGCCAGCAGCGTAGTAGGGAGTTGGGCAGATACGCAGTATTTT	CASSVVGSWADTQYF
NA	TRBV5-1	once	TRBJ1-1	TGCGCCAGCAGTCCAACAGGGCCTAACACTGAAGCTTTCTTT	CASSPTGPNTEAFF
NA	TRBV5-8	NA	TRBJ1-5	TGTGCCAGCAGCTCCTCCGGGGGGGCGCAAAGTCAGCCCCAGCATTTT	CASSSSGGAQSQPQHF
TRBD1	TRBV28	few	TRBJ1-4	TGTGCCAGCAGTTTAGACAGGGAGCGTAATGAAAAACTGTTTTTT	CASSLDRERNEKLFF
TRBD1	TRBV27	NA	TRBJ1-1	TGTGCCAGCAGTTTATACAGGGGTATGGTGAACACTGAAGCTTTCTTT	CASSLYRGMVNTEAFF
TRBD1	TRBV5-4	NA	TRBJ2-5	TGTGCCAGCAGCTGGCAGGGACAGGGGGCTGAGACCCAGTACTTC	CASSWQGQGAETQYF
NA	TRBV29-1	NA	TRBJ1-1	TGCAGCGCCACCCGACTGGGTAACACTGAAGCTTTCTTT	CSATRLGNTEAFF
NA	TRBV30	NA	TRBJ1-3	TGTGCCTGGGGGGGGAGAGGCTCTGGAAACACCATATATTTT	CAWGGRGSGNTIYF